This T cell receptor beta chain was found in a study of blood T cell repertoires in COVID-19. This clone came up a few times. All enrollees were about 18 to 89 years old and from roughly 26 US areas. Participant reports of clinical history set cohort assignment. Study processing details: Reference gene primer amplification gave nucleated cell count estimates. The repertoire was sequenced with immunoSEQ multiplex PCR; TCRdb's copy has only in-frame clones and lacks some. V and J calls and clone size are given by that table; D and trimming were obtained from the DNA. The table has roughly 360,000 clones, approximately 87% seen once; the top ten hold over 0.9%. V lost 0 bases and J 6 bases, leaving 11 bases between the germline ends. Germline V gene data show CDR1 as GTSNPN and CDR2 as SVGIG (reference sequence). This CDR3 has 14 residues.

The sequence derives from a woman in her twenties or thirties with acute COVID-19. This chain joins TRBV30 and TRBJ2-2, with D maybe TRBD1 (6 bases). Sequencing was done on a sample of PBMCs or T cells enriched from blood (not recorded which). In DNA form, the CDR3 reads TGTGCCTGGAGTGTATTTGGGGGCGCCGGGGAGCTGTTTTTT. Translating gives CAWSVFGGAGELFF.